This TCR beta chain was found in a study of identical twins (TCRdb year 2016). Describing the broader study: To test whether fetal clonotypes persist, the study used deep sequencing on TCR alpha and beta repertoires from monozygotic twins, unrelated adults of various ages, and cord blood. To rule out contamination, the twin experiments were replicated at different times with different library preparation protocols. Points the paper makes about the study in general: Abundant cord blood beta clonotypes carried fewer insertions; young adult naive repertoires showed a weaker similar trend, while memory repertoires showed none. Compared with coincidental sharing between unrelated individuals, an excess of low generation-probability sequences was observed among out-of-frame TCR alpha sequences shared between twins. Zero-insertion analyses could be partly confounded by invariant T cells such as MAIT and iNKT, although diverse VJ usage argued against such confounding for most clonotypes. A weaker excess of twin sharing was found in beta out-of-frame sequences because the signal-to-noise ratio was lowered by fewer shared sequences. Out-of-frame TCR alpha sharing in monozygotic twins was systematically underestimated by recombination models, whereas sharing between unrelated individuals was in agreement with the recombination models. Because the same donors could not be followed over many years, the conclusions relied on cross-sectional statistical analysis.

CDR1 and CDR2 are read off the germline V gene (reference sequence) as SEHNR and FQNEAQ. The CDR3, from cysteine to phenylalanine, totals 13 residues. The sequence is cut down to CDR3 DNA, 39 bases in frame from base 1. V was cut back by 6 bases and J by 10 bases, leaving a gap of 17 bases between them. This clonotype was seen repeatedly, ten times or more. The antigen this receptor binds is unknown. Per-nucleotide qualities are absent, and no much larger clonotype sits a single base away. Library preparation employed 5' RACE. Reads for this sample came from an Illumina HiSeq 2000. Template switching added a universal primer binding site, and the final cDNA carried a unique molecular identifier that allowed TCR cDNA molecules to be counted accurately. Specific primers in the conserved constant-segment region were used to synthesize first-strand cDNA for the TCR alpha and beta chains. To control for contamination, each cDNA library was double barcoded with a SMART-Mk sample barcode plus Illumina barcodes. Two successive PCR steps introduced TruSeq adapter sequences along with Illumina sample barcodes. Sequencing of the TCR alpha and beta cDNA libraries was done on the Illumina HiSeq platform using custom primers. The authors' analysis ran thus. Raw reads were processed with MiGEC to extract unique molecular identifiers, and MiXCR was used to determine CDR3 positions. Recombination models were inferred per individual with the repgenHMM and IGoR tools using an EM algorithm. The analysis of shared clonotypes was done with the tcR package in R, with sharing normalized by the product of cloneset sizes. To study raw recombination free of thymic and clonal selection effects, out-of-frame nonproductive sequences were analyzed. Using fastp trimming at Q25 and MiXCR clonotype assembly, TCRdb reanalyzed the public sequencing data and kept in-frame beta chains. Rows matching on CDR3 protein sequence are summarized as one entry with the most common DNA and genes. The V and J calls were determined by TCRdb, not by the authors. The sample yields 690,000 or so distinct CDR3 sequences; 8.6% were counted once. The ten largest clones take up roughly 0.9% of the sample.

Every donor was a healthy Caucasian. The twin cohort comprised three pairs of female monozygotic twins, all aged about 18 to 30 years. RNA for TCR libraries was isolated from peripheral blood mononuclear cells. These records were also assigned to another study, of yellow fever vaccine responses in identical twins. That second report states: The T cell response to vaccination in identical twins was reported by the authors to appear partly convergent and partly personalized. The study precisely tracked vaccine-responding T cell clones in identical twins.

Sequencing used PBMCs. The clonotype originates from a woman aged 18-29 years in good health. This chain joins TRBV7-9 to TRBJ2-3, with the D assignment possibly TRBD1 or TRBD2, given 5 matching bases for each. CDR3 protein: CASSLSGLEAQYF. In nucleotides, the sequence is TGTGCCAGCAGTTTATCAGGGTTGGAGGCGCAGTATTTT.